The TCR beta chain under discussion was sequenced for a study of T cell responses to AZD1222 COVID-19 vaccine. Whole-study findings and limits: A mostly white British donor set with more females was recruited, and clonal diversity was possibly underestimated. Spike regions recognized by vaccine-associated CD4 TCRs spanned the protein, led by 160-218 and 743-854. Sampled repertoires all dated from after the peak T cell response.

About this clone itself: Its antigen is still unknown.

Sequencing used immunoSEQ multiplex PCR; TCRdb keeps in-frame clones, though not all of them. Among 90,000 to 150,000 clones listed, around nine tenths were seen once. Trimming cost V 1 base and J 4 bases, with 16 bases left between them. Per the germline V gene, CDR1 is SGHTA and CDR2 is FQGNSA. CDR3 size: 16 residues. The V and J genes are TRBV7-2 and TRBJ2-5, with D perhaps TRBD2 (5 bases). This TCR was recovered from an adult in good health. This specimen consisted of peripheral blood, obtained on day 0 of AZD1222 vaccination. This CDR3 is CASSLGGGGKRETQYF. The CDR3 region has the DNA TGTGCCAGCAGCTTAGGTGGCGGAGGCAAAAGAGAGACCCAGTACTTC. The whole variable domain, filled in from reference TRBV7-2 and TRBJ2-5, reads GAGVSQSPSNKVTEKGKDVELRCDPISGHTALYWYRQSLGQGLEFLIYFQGNSAPDKSGLPSDRFSAERTGGSVSTLTIQRTQQEDSAVYLCASSLGGGGKRETQYFGPGTRLLVL.